This T cell receptor (beta chain) derives from a study of CD8+ T cells in alopecia areata (dated by TCRdb to 2017 to 2018). With regard to the full study: The treated patients took part in an open-label pilot trial in which moderate-to-severe alopecia areata was treated with oral tofacitinib at 5 to 10 mg twice daily. Patients received tofacitinib for 6 to 18 months and were then followed off drug for 6 months to check for delayed response and recurrence. To study T cell clonal expansion in alopecia areata, the researchers applied high-throughput TCRbeta sequencing to both the C3H/HeJ mouse model and human patients. Human TCRbeta sequencing covered scalp tissue and sorted CD4+ and CD8+ peripheral blood T cells from patchy and totalis/universalis alopecia areata patients and healthy controls. Patients on tofacitinib were biopsied at baseline and after 4 and 24 weeks of treatment, and several of the patients also had a later scalp biopsy. Scalp clonality was compared among normal scalp (n=4), patchy alopecia areata scalp (n=8), and alopecia totalis/universalis scalp (n=8). The RNA source kit depended on sample type: the PAXgene miRNA kit for fixed scalp, the miRNeasy kit for PBMCs, and the RNeasy kit for mouse skin. immunoSEQ multiplex PCR using 35 Vbeta forward primers and 13 Jbeta reverse primers was used to amplify TCRbeta CDR3 regions. Broader findings and caveats from the paper: Unlike mouse skin, where gammadelta T cells dominate, normal human skin contains resident alphabeta T cells that get sequenced too, which complicates analysis of the scalp TCR repertoire. Compared with normal scalp, lesional scalp had higher clonality and more expanded CD8+ clones, particularly in alopecia totalis/universalis, a pattern that suggests antigenic drive. TCR sequences shared between patients were less clear than in mice, possibly partly because of HLA diversity in the patient population.

This specimen's time point label, interpreted: baseline before oral tofacitinib. Peripheral blood and lesional scalp punch biopsies were obtained from patients with alopecia areata. After PBMCs were isolated by density centrifugation and stained for CD3, CD4 and CD8, a FACSAria was used to sort CD4+ and CD8+ T cells. The library was produced with the immunoSEQ multiplex PCR assay. RNA was extracted from all samples and reverse transcribed into cDNA, which served as template for TCR sequencing. First-strand cDNA was synthesized using SuperScript III with a 2:1 mix of oligo-dT and random hexamers. A synthetic immune receptor repertoire was used to assess amplification bias, and residual bias was removed computationally. Under the source paper's analysis protocol: Raw reads were preprocessed for error removal, and CDR3 was defined according to IMGT conventions as running from the conserved cysteine to phenylalanine. To get clonality, Shannon entropy was normalized by log2 of the number of productive unique TCRs and the result was subtracted from 1. Scalp TCRbeta sequences were cross-referenced with sorted blood CD4 and CD8 repertoires so that the CD4 or CD8 identity of scalp clones could be inferred. TCRdb took over this immuneACCESS table, retaining in-frame rearrangements with V and J assigned. Such tables are incomplete; in checked studies, under half of the missing clones stem from an unresolved V gene, and the remainder is unexplained. D and trimming were read from the DNA, whereas the V and J calls and clone size are those reported in that table. In all, the sample holds about 140,000 clones, and about 51% of those were seen once. Over 0.75% of the sample is taken by the ten largest.

V is cut back by 6 bases and J by 3 bases, with 3 bases in the junction unmatched. The CDR3 holds 13 amino acids from the cysteine to the phenylalanine. Only CDR3 DNA remains: 39 bases, in frame from the first base. Per the germline V gene, MNHEY is the CDR1 and SVGAGI is the CDR2. The table lists this clone with a few counts. Which antigen it targets is not known. The record has no base qualities; no much larger clone is one base away. The sequences come from CD4+ T cells sorted from blood, collected at week 0. The sequence is built from TRBV6-5 and TRBJ2-3; the junction holds 7 bases that match TRBD1. The source of this sequence is a human donor with alopecia areata. The CDR3 in this case is CASRGGATDTQYF. Here is the DNA: TGTGCCAGCAGAGGGGGCGCGACAGATACGCAGTATTTT.